A selection of T cell receptor beta chains follows, all from one sample in a study of blood T cell repertoires in COVID-19. The protocol was immunoSEQ multiplex PCR, while the TCRdb copy is restricted to in-frame clones and leaves out a portion. The profile shows under 150,000 clones, around 79% of them singletons. Specimen: peripheral blood. The source is a man in his sixties with acute or convalescent COVID-19. CDR3s leave out the opening cysteine and the closing phenylalanine or tryptophan.

TRBV5-4	TRBJ1-5	12	ASSLGGSNQPQH
TRBV6-5	TRBJ2-7	12	ASSTSPGSHEQY
TRBV5-1	TRBJ2-3	13	ASSYGTGRTDTQY
TRBV27	TRBJ1-3	10	ASGQFGNTIY
TRBV27	TRBJ2-1	15	ASSHLKLGPSVDEQF
TRBV7-9	TRBJ2-5	12	ASSPGGGGETQY
TRBV19	TRBJ2-7	12	ASSLTGADYEQY
TRBV5-1	TRBJ2-3	13	ASSPSGTLTDTQY
TRBV9	TRBJ1-5	13	ASSSTGTPSEPQH
TRBV19	TRBJ2-7	12	ASRFRDRVSQQY
TRBV6-6	TRBJ1-1	12	ASSAGTGKIEAF
TRBV28	TRBJ2-1	11	AAKTSGRNEQF
TRBV27	TRBJ2-3	13	ASSRRLAGEDTQY
TRBV7-2	TRBJ1-2	11	ASSLLSNYGYT
TRBV25-1	TRBJ2-1	13	ASSVAGGPINEQF
TRBV5-1	TRBJ2-3	13	ASSFDGSQVDTQY
TRBV18	TRBJ2-3	15	ASSPLGSGRSTDTQY
TRBV20-1	TRBJ1-2	9	SARPGYGYT
TRBV9	TRBJ1-5	13	ASSVDGYSNQPQH
TRBV12-3/TRBV12-4	TRBJ2-7	11	ASNGGELGEQY
TRBV7-9	TRBJ2-7	13	ASSLYPDRHYEQY
TRBV3-1/TRBV3-2	TRBJ1-2	13	ASSPLQISNYGYT
TRBV20-1	TRBJ2-1	9	SAERTGGEF
TRBV1	TRBJ1-1	19	TSSRTPREGQYEPRNTEAF
TRBV4-1	TRBJ2-3	14	ASSQDQGRNADTQY
TRBV28	TRBJ1-6	10	ASSGSDSPLH
TRBV4-2	TRBJ1-1	11	ASSQDRFGGAF
TRBV9	TRBJ2-2	14	ASSLPGQGATGELF
TRBV24-1	TRBJ2-1	14	ATSATRLAGGNEQF
TRBV14	TRBJ2-7	16	ASSPEFGGEGRSYEQY
TRBV29-1	TRBJ2-3	11	SVERYTGDTQY
TRBV10-3	TRBJ2-1	12	AISQAGGVNEQF
TRBV18	TRBJ2-3	12	ASSPHEREDTQY
TRBV24-1	TRBJ2-7	11	ATRASGSTEQY
TRBV18	TRBJ1-2	15	ASSPPGVPPANYGYT
TRBV3-1/TRBV3-2	TRBJ2-7	13	ASSPAGTGKYEQY
TRBV4-1	TRBJ2-7	14	ASSQGPGTGRNEQY
TRBV30	TRBJ1-5	13	AWSATRTGGQPQH
TRBV6-2/TRBV6-3	TRBJ2-2	15	ASSYVAGGPDTGELF
TRBV6-2/TRBV6-3	TRBJ1-4	13	ASSAPGQGTEKLF